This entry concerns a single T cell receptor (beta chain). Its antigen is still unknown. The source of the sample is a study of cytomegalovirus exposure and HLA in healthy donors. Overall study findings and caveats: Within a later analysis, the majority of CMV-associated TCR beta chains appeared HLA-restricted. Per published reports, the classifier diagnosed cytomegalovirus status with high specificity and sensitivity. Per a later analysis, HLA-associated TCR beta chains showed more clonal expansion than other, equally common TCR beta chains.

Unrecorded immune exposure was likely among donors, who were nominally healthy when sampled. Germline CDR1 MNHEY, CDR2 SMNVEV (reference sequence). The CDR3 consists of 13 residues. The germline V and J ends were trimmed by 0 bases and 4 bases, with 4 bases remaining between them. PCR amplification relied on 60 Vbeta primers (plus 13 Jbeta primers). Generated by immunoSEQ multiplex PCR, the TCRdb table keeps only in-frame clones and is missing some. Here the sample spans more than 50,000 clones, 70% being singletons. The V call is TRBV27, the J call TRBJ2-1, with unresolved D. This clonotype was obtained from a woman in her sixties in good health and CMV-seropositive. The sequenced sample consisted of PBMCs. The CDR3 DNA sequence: TGTGCCAGCAGTTTATCCGTATACAATGAGCAGTTCTTC. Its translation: CASSLSVYNEQFF.